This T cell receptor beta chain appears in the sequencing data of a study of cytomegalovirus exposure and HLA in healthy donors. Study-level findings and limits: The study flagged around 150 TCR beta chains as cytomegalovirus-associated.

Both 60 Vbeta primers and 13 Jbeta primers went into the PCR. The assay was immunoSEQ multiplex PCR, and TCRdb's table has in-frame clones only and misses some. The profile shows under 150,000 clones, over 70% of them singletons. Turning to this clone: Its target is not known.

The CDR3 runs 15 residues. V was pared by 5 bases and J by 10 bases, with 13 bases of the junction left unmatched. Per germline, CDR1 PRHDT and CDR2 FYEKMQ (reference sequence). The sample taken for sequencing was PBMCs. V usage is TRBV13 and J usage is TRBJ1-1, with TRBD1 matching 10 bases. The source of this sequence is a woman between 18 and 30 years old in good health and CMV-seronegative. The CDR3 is CASSPLGQGFKGAFF. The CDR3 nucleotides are TGTGCCAGCAGCCCTCTGGGACAGGGGTTCAAGGGAGCTTTCTTT. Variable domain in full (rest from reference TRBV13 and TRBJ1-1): AAGVIQSPRHLIKEKRETATLKCYPIPRHDTVYWYQQGPGQDPQFLISFYEKMQSDKGSIPDRFSAQQFSDYHSELNMSSLELGDSALYFCASSPLGQGFKGAFFGQGTRLTVV.